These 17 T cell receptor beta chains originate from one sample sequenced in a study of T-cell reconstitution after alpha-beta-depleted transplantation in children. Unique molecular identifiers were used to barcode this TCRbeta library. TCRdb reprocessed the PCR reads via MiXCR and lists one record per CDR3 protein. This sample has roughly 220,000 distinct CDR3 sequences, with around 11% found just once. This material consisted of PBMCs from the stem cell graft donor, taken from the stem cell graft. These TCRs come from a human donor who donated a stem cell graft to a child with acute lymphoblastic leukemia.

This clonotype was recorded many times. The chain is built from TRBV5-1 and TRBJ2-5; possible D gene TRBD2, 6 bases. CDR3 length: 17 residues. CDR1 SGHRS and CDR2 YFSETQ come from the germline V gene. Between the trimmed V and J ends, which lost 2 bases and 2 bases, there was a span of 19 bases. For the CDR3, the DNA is TGCGCCAGCAGCTTCTCCGGGAGCGGGTCTCAGCAAGAGACCCAGTACTTC. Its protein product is CASSFSGSGSQQETQYF. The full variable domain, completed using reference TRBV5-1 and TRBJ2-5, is KAGVTQTPRYLIKTRGQQVTLSCSPISGHRSVSWYQQTPGQGLQFLFEYFSETQRNKGNFPGRFSGRQFSNSRSEMNVSTLELGDSALYLCASSFSGSGSQQETQYFGPGTRLLVL.

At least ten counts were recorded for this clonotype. Written as DNA, the CDR3 is TGCAGTGCTAGAATGGTCAGGGGTAGCGGCAATCAGCCCCAGCATTTT. Its translation is CSARMVRGSGNQPQHF. The chain links TRBV20-1 to TRBJ1-5; maybe TRBD1 (6 bases). CDR1 is DFQATT and CDR2 is SNEGSKA in the germline V gene (reference sequence). The CDR3 covers 16 residues. Trimming cost V 2 bases and J 2 bases, with 16 bases left between them.

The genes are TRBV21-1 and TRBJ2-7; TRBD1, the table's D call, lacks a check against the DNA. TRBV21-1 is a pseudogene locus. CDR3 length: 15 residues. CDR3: CASSKGGAGSYEQYF. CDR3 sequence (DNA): TGTGCCAGCAGCAAAGGGGGGGCGGGATCCTACGAGCAGTACTTC.

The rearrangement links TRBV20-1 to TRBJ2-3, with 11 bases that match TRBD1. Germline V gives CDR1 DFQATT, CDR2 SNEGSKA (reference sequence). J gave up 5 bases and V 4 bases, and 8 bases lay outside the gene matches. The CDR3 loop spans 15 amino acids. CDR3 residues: CSATGQGALRDTQYF. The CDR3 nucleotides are TGCAGTGCTACCGGACAGGGGGCCTTGAGAGATACGCAGTATTTT.

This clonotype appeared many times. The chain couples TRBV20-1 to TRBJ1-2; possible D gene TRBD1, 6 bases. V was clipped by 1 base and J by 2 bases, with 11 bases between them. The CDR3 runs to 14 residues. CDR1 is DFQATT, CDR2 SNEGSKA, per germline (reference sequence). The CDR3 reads CSARGTDGNYGYTF. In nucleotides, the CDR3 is TGCAGTGCTAGAGGGACAGACGGCAACTATGGCTACACCTTC.

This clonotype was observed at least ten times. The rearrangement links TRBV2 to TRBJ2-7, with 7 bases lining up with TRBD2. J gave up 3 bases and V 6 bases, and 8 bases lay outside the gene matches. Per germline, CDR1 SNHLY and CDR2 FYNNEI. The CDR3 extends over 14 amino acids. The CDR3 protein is CASSQGLDLYEQYF. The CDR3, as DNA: TGTGCCAGCAGCCAAGGACTAGATCTCTACGAGCAGTACTTC.

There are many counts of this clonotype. The CDR3 region has the DNA TGCAGTGCTAGCGGGGTGGATTGGGATACGCAGTATTTT. Translating gives CSASGVDWDTQYF. The chain recombines TRBV20-1 with TRBJ2-3; perhaps TRBD2 as D (5 bases). The CDR3 extends over 13 amino acids. Germline V CDR1 and CDR2: DFQATT, SNEGSKA (reference sequence). The V end was cut by 3 bases, the J end by 6 bases, with 13 bases between.

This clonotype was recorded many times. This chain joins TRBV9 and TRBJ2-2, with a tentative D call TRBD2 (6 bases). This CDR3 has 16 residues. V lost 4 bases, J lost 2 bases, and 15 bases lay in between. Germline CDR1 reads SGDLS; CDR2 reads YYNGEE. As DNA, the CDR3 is TGTGCCAGCAGCCCCCCGTCGGGGGAAAACACCGGGGAGCTGTTTTTT. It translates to CASSPPSGENTGELFF.

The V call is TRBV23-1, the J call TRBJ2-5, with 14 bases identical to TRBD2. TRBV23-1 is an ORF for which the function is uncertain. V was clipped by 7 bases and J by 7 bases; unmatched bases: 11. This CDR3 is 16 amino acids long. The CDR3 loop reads CASTTGLAGVGWTQYF. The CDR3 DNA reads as TGCGCCAGCACCACGGGACTAGCGGGAGTGGGGTGGACCCAGTACTTC.

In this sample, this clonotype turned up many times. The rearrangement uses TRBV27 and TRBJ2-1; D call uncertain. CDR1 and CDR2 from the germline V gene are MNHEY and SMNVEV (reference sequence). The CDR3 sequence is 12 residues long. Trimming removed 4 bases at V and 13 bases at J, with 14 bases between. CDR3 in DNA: TGTGCCAGCAGTTGGGTGGGGTCTATCCAGTTCTTC. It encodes CASSWVGSIQFF.

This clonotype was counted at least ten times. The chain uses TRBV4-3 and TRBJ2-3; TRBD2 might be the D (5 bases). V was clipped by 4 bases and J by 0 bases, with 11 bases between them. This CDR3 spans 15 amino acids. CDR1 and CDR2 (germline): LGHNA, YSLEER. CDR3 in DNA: TGCGCCAGCAGCCTGAGGGTAGCAAGCACAGATACGCAGTATTTT. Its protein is CASSLRVASTDTQYF.

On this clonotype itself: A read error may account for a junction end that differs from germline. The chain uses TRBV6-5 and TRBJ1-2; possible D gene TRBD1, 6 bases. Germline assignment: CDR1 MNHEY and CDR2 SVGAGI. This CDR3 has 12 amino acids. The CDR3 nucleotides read TGTGCCAGCACTCGGGGGGCCTATGGCTGCACCTTC. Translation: CASTRGAYGCTF.

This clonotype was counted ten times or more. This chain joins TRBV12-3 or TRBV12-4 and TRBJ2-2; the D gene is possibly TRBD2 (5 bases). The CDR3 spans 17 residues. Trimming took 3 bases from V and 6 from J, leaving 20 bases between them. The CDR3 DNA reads TGTGCCAGCAGTTTTGATCCGGGAAATTACTGGGCCGGGGAGCTGTTTTTT. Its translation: CASSFDPGNYWAGELFF.

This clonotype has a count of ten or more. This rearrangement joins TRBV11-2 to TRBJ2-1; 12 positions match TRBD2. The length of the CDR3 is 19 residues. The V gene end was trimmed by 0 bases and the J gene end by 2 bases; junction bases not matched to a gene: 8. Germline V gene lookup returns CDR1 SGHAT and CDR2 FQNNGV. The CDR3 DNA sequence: TGTGCCAGCAGCTTAGAGGGAACTAGCGGGAGGCCGGCCTACAATGAGCAGTTCTTC. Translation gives CASSLEGTSGRPAYNEQFF.

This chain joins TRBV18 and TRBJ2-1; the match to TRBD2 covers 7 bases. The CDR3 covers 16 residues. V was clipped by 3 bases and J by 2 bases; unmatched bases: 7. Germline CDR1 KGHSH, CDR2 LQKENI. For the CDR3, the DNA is TGTGCCAGCTCACCCGGCGGGGGACCTACCTACAATGAGCAGTTCTTC. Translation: CASSPGGGPTYNEQFF.

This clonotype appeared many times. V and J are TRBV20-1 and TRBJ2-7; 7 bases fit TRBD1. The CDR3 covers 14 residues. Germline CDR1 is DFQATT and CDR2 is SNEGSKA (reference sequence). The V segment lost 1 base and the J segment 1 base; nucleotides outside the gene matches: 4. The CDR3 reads CSARVKDRSYEQYF. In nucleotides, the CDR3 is TGCAGTGCTAGAGTGAAGGACAGGTCCTACGAGCAGTACTTC.

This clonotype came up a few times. The CDR3 coding sequence is TGTGCCAGCAGCCAAGTTTGGGCTATCACCTCTGGGGCCAACGTCCTGACTTTC. As protein: CASSQVWAITSGANVLTF. The chain uses TRBV4-2 and TRBJ2-6, with no clear D. Per germline, CDR1 LGHNA and CDR2 YNFKEQ. Deletions cut 1 base from V and 0 bases from J, with 13 bases between. The CDR3 runs to 18 residues.